The 21 T cell receptor beta chains in this list originate from one sample, sequenced in a study of beta chain features in type 1 diabetes. Notes on the study in general: In all four CD4+ subsets, TCRB CDR3 length was significantly, moderately reduced in type 1 diabetes.

Their recognized antigens are unknown. Expressed TCRB transcripts got sequenced, as all isolated RNA was reverse transcribed. The method was immunoSEQ multiplex PCR; TCRdb's version includes in-frame clones alone and lacks a portion of them. The sample yields almost 350,000 clones, around 9.3% seen once. Sequenced sample: central memory CD4+ T cells from blood. These TCRs come from a man aged 25 to 45 with type 1 diabetes.

This clone has at least ten counts. The chain employs TRBV5-4 and TRBJ2-2; the D is unclear. Trimming removed 0 bases at V and 11 bases at J, with 8 bases between. CDR1 is SGHNT and CDR2 is YYREEE in the germline V gene (reference sequence). The CDR3 is made up of 12 amino acids. The CDR3 is CASSLGVAELFF. The CDR3 DNA follows: TGTGCCAGCAGCTTGGGGGTAGCCGAGCTGTTTTTT.

This clone was found a few times. The chain links TRBV7-2 to TRBJ1-2; D perhaps matches TRBD1 (5 bases). This CDR3 comprises 15 residues. The V gene's germline CDR1 is SGHTA and CDR2 FQGNSA. Trimming removed 0 bases from V and 3 bases from J, with 11 bases in between. As DNA, the CDR3 is TGTGCCAGCAGCTTAGCTCCGGGGGAAGACTATGGCTACACCTTC. It is translated as CASSLAPGEDYGYTF.

This clone occurred a few times. The chain uses TRBV6-5 and TRBJ2-3, with D maybe TRBD1 (5 bases). Germline V CDR1 and CDR2: MNHEY, SVGAGI. The V gene lost 10 bases and the J gene lost 0 bases, with 17 bases spanning the gap. The CDR3 covers 15 residues. CDR3 in amino acids: CATKSTVSSTDTQYF. DNA for the CDR3: TGTGCCACCAAATCGACAGTTTCTAGCACAGATACGCAGTATTTT.

V is TRBV4-3 and J is TRBJ1-1; D not certain. CDR1 is LGHNA, CDR2 YSLEER, per germline. The CDR3 has 15 amino acids. Trimming pared 0 bases from V and 4 bases from J, leaving 12 bases between. This chain's CDR3 is CASSQEFKGSTEAFF. DNA for the CDR3: TGCGCCAGCAGCCAAGAGTTCAAGGGTAGCACTGAAGCTTTCTTT.

The V gene is TRBV30, the J gene TRBJ1-6, with D possibly matching TRBD1 (6 bases). Germline V gene data show CDR1 as GTSNPN and CDR2 as SVGIG (reference sequence). V was cut by 4 bases and J by 15 bases, with 19 bases left in between. The CDR3 loop spans 13 amino acids. The CDR3 sequence: CAWTRLDRQFLHF. The CDR3 DNA reads TGTGCCTGGACCCGCCTCGACAGGCAGTTCCTCCACTTT.

This clone has just a few counts. Here the CDR3 reads CASKYGGLQTGDTQYF. The CDR3 DNA reads as TGCGCCAGTAAATATGGGGGGCTTCAGACCGGAGATACGCAGTATTTT. The chain joins TRBV5-1 to TRBJ2-3; D is perhaps TRBD1 or TRBD2 (6 bases each). The CDR3 loop spans 16 amino acids. V dropped 8 bases and J dropped 5 bases, with 24 bases sitting between them. From germline, CDR1 is SGHRS and CDR2 YFSETQ. The full variable domain, rest sourced from reference TRBV5-1 and TRBJ2-3, is KAGVTQTPRYLIKTRGQQVTLSCSPISGHRSVSWYQQTPGQGLQFLFEYFSETQRNKGNFPGRFSGRQFSNSRSEMNVSTLELGDSALYLCASKYGGLQTGDTQYFGPGTRLTVL.

This chain links TRBV5-1 with TRBJ2-4, with a tentative D call TRBD2 (5 bases). With 0 bases removed from V and 4 bases from J, the gap between germline ends came to 11 bases. This CDR3 region has 15 residues. Germline CDR1 is SGHRS and CDR2 is YFSETQ. The CDR3 spells CASSLDGNAKNIQYF. DNA of the CDR3: TGCGCCAGCAGCTTGGACGGGAACGCAAAAAACATTCAGTACTTC. Using reference TRBV5-1 and TRBJ2-4 for the parts outside the CDR3, the full variable domain is KAGVTQTPRYLIKTRGQQVTLSCSPISGHRSVSWYQQTPGQGLQFLFEYFSETQRNKGNFPGRFSGRQFSNSRSEMNVSTLELGDSALYLCASSLDGNAKNIQYFGAGTRLSVL.

V is TRBV5-1 and J is TRBJ1-1, with 7 bases that match TRBD1. The V gene end was trimmed by 4 bases and the J gene end by 1 base; junction bases not matched to a gene: 4. The CDR3 is 14 amino acids. From germline, CDR1 is SGHRS and CDR2 YFSETQ. The CDR3 spells CASSQGTENTEAFF. The CDR3 nucleotides are TGCGCCAGCAGCCAAGGGACAGAGAACACTGAAGCTTTCTTT.

The table lists this clone with a few counts. The chain employs TRBV30 and TRBJ1-2, with TRBD1 as a possible D gene (5 bases). Germline values: CDR1 GTSNPN, CDR2 SVGIG (reference sequence). This CDR3 is 12 amino acids long. Trimming left V 3 bases short and J 3 bases short, with 8 bases between. CDR3 nucleotides: TGTGCCTGGAGCACAGGCTACTATGGCTACACCTTC. Translation: CAWSTGYYGYTF.

In this sample, this clone turned up many times. The CDR3 DNA follows: TGCGCCAGCAGTCAATCCGCGGCAGTCCAAGACTCCCTAGCCAAAAACATTCAGTACTTC. Protein: CASSQSAAVQDSLAKNIQYF. The V and J genes are TRBV23-1 and TRBJ2-4; unclear D gene. TRBV23-1 belongs to the ORF category, with a function that is uncertain. Trimming removed 0 bases from V and 0 bases from J, with 21 bases in between. The CDR3 loop spans 20 amino acids.

This clone came up a few times. V and J are TRBV9 and TRBJ1-1, with D possibly being TRBD1 (6 bases). This CDR3 contains 16 residues. V was pared by 1 base and J by 1 base, with 14 bases between. Germline CDR1 is SGDLS and CDR2 is YYNGEE. The CDR3 protein is CASSVSNRVTNTEAFF. CDR3 bases: TGTGCCAGCAGCGTATCCAACAGGGTTACGAACACTGAAGCTTTCTTT.

This chain joins TRBV5-4 and TRBJ1-6, with 9 bases identical to TRBD1. Unmatched junction bases numbered 5, after V lost 0 bases and J lost 10 bases. CDR1 is SGHNT and CDR2 is YYREEE in the germline V gene (reference sequence). CDR3 length: 15 amino acids. CDR3 in amino acids: CASSLDRGRWSPLHF. The CDR3 nucleotides read TGTGCCAGCAGCTTGGACAGGGGGCGTTGGTCACCCCTCCACTTT. Combining the CDR3 with reference TRBV5-4 and TRBJ1-6 gives the whole variable domain ETGVTQSPTHLIKTRGQQVTLRCSSQSGHNTVSWYQQALGQGPQFIFQYYREEENGRGNFPPRFSGLQFPNYSSELNVNALELDDSALYLCASSLDRGRWSPLHFGNGTRLTVT.

This clone was recorded a few times. The V call is TRBV4-3, the J call TRBJ2-3; 9 bases map to TRBD2. Per the germline V gene, CDR1 is LGHNA and CDR2 is YSLEER. The V segment lost 0 bases and the J segment 1 base; nucleotides outside the gene matches: 8. The CDR3 loop spans 18 amino acids. The CDR3 sequence is CASSQEWPSGAGTDTQYF. Written as DNA, the CDR3 is TGCGCCAGCAGCCAAGAATGGCCTAGCGGGGCCGGCACAGATACGCAGTATTTT.

The chain carries TRBV29-1 and TRBJ2-3; TRBD1 aligns across 11 bases. There are 12 residues in the CDR3. The V segment lost 6 bases and the J segment 5 bases; nucleotides outside the gene matches: 1. CDR1 is SQVTM, CDR2 ANQGSEA, per germline. CDR3 residues: CSVDRGQDTQYF. The CDR3 nucleotides are TGCAGCGTGGACAGGGGGCAAGATACGCAGTATTTT.

Only a few counts were recorded for this clone. This rearrangement joins TRBV4-3 to TRBJ1-6, with 8 bases identical to TRBD1. The trim removed 0 bases at V and 9 bases at J, leaving 7 bases unmatched. CDR3 size: 16 residues. Germline lookup yields CDR1 LGHNA and CDR2 YSLEER. CDR3 in amino acids: CASSQEAGQGSSPLHF. Here the CDR3 DNA reads TGCGCCAGCAGCCAAGAGGCCGGACAGGGAAGTTCACCCCTCCACTTT.

The genes are TRBV9 and TRBJ1-6, with TRBD1 as a possible D gene (5 bases). Germline V gene data show CDR1 as SGDLS and CDR2 as YYNGEE. Between the trimmed V and J ends, which lost 3 bases and 5 bases, there was a span of 12 bases. CDR3 length: 15 residues. This CDR3 reads CASSARQRDNSPLHF. CDR3 in DNA: TGTGCCAGCAGCGCCCGACAGCGCGATAATTCACCCCTCCACTTT.

This clone has more than one count but fewer than ten. The V and J genes are TRBV12-5 and TRBJ2-5; D uncertain. Germline V gene data show CDR1 as LGHNT and CDR2 as FRNRAP. V shed 7 bases and J shed 1 base, with 19 bases lying between them. CDR3 length equals 16 residues. The CDR3 nucleotides are TGTGCTAGTGTCTTGGCTTCGGCGGATGCCCAAGAGACCCAGTACTTC. Protein product: CASVLASADAQETQYF. Filled out from reference TRBV12-5 and TRBJ2-5, the complete variable domain reads DARVTQTPRHKVTEMGQEVTMRCQPILGHNTVFWYRQTMMQGLELLAYFRNRAPLDDSGMPKDRFSAEMPDATLATLKIQPSEPRDSAVYFCASVLASADAQETQYFGPGTRLLVL.

The CDR3 is CSVGGYEEGSGNTIYF. The CDR3 bases are TGCAGCGTTGGCGGATACGAGGAGGGTTCTGGAAACACCATATATTTT. This chain links TRBV29-1 with TRBJ1-3; D gene ambiguous. Germline V lookup: CDR1 SQVTM, CDR2 ANQGSEA. V lost 4 bases and J 1 base, leaving 17 bases between the germline ends. The length of the CDR3 is 16 residues.

This clone occurred a few times. CDR3 sequence: CASSPRQGGYEQYF. DNA of the CDR3: TGTGCCAGCAGCCCCCGACAGGGGGGATACGAGCAGTACTTC. This chain uses TRBV7-2 with TRBJ2-7; 9 bases match TRBD1. The ends lost 5 bases at V and 4 bases at J; junction bases unmatched: 6. Germline CDR1 SGHTA, CDR2 FQGNSA. The length of the CDR3 is 14 residues.

This chain connects TRBV7-2 to TRBJ2-5, with 9 nucleotides matching TRBD1. The V segment lost 0 bases and the J segment 6 bases; nucleotides outside the gene matches: 5. The CDR3 loop spans 15 amino acids. From germline, CDR1 is SGHTA and CDR2 FQGNSA. In nucleotides, the CDR3 is TGTGCCAGCAGCTTAGCCCCGGGACAGGGTCAGACCCAGTACTTC. Translating gives CASSLAPGQGQTQYF.

The chain is built from TRBV2 and TRBJ1-6; 8 nucleotides agree with TRBD1. Germline-derived CDR1 and CDR2 are SNHLY and FYNNEI. V shed 4 bases and J 3 bases; nucleotides not matched to a gene: 2. CDR3 length: 15 amino acids. The CDR3 region has the DNA TGTGCCAGCAGTGGAGGGACAGGCTATAATTCACCCCTCCACTTT. Protein product: CASSGGTGYNSPLHF.